This T cell receptor beta chain was sequenced during a study of Graves' ophthalmopathy and Graves' hyperthyroidism. This clonotype was detected many times. Stable hyperthyroidism meant no ophthalmopathy within 18 months of follow-up. A diagnosis was made from clinical symptoms together with serum thyroxine, TRAb, thyroid ultrasound and orbital computed tomography. Germline CDR1 is MNHNS and CDR2 is SASEGT. The CDR3 length is 16 residues. Trimming removed 5 bases from V and 9 bases from J; junction bases left unmatched: 12. The study amplified TCR beta CDR3 regions using RNA transcripts. The library came from an HTBI-primed first-round RT-PCR and a second-round multiplex PCR. TCRdb itself ran the multiplex PCR reads through MiXCR, one entry per CDR3 protein. The sample carries 400,000 to 450,000 distinct CDR3 sequences, roughly 20% recorded once.

This TCR was sampled from a woman under 30 with stable Graves' hyperthyroidism. Input material: peripheral blood. The chain joins TRBV6-1 to TRBJ1-6, with 8 bases identical to TRBD1. The CDR3 here is CASSRGTGPAISPLHF. The DNA for the CDR3 is TGTGCCAGCAGTCGAGGGACAGGCCCAGCAATTTCACCCCTCCACTTT.